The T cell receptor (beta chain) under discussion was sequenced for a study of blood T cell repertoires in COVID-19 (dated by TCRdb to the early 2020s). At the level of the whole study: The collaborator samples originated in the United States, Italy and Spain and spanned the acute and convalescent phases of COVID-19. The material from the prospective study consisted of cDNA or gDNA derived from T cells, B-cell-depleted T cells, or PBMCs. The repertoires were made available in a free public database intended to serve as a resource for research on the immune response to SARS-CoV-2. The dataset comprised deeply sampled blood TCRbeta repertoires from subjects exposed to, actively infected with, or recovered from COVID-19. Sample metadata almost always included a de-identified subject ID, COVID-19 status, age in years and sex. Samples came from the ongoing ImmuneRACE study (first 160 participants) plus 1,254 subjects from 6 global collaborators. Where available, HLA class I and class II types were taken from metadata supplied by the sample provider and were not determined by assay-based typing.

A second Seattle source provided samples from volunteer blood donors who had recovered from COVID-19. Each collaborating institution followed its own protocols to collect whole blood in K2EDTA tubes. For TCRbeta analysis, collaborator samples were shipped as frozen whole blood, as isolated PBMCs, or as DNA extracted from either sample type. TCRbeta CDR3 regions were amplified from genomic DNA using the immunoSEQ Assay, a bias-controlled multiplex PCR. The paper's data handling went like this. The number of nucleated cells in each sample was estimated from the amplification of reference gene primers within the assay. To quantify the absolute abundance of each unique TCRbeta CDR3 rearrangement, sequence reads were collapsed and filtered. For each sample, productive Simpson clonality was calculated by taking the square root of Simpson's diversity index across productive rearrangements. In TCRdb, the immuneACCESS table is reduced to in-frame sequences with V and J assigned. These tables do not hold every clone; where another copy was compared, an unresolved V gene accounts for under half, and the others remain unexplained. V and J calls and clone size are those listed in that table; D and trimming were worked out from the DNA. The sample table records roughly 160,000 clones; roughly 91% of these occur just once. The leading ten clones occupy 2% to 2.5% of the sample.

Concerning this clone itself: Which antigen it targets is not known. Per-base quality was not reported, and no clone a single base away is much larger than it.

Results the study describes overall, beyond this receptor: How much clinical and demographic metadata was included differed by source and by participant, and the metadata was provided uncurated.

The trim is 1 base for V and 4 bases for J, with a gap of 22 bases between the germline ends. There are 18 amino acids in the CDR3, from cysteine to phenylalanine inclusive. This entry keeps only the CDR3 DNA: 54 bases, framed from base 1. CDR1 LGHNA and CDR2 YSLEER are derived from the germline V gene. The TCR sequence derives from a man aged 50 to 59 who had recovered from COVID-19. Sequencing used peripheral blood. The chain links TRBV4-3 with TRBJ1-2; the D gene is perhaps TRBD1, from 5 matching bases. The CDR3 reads CASSQVAQELPYLYGYTF. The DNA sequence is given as TGCGCCAGCAGCCAAGTTGCACAGGAGCTCCCCTACCTCTATGGCTACACCTTC.